Following are 20 T cell receptor beta chains from one sample sequenced in a study of shared clonotypes between healthy human individuals. Method: immunoSEQ multiplex PCR; TCRdb's copy keeps in-frame clones and lacks some. The sample lists about 510,000 clones, 60% to 80% occurring once. Sequences were obtained from PBMCs. Source of these receptors: a middle-aged woman in good health. Some clones in this sample may be carry-over from other donors' samples.

This chain uses TRBV5-4 with TRBJ2-1; 9 bases fit TRBD1. Losses at the gene ends were 4 bases for V and 8 bases for J; bases not matched to a gene: 7. This CDR3 has 14 residues. The germline gives CDR1 SGHNT, CDR2 YYREEE (reference sequence). The CDR3 DNA follows: TGTGCCAGCAGCATTGGACAGGGGTGGGATGAGCAGTTCTTC. Its translation is CASSIGQGWDEQFF.

With respect to this clone: A junction end diverges from the germline sequence, so it may reflect a read error. The CDR3 is CASSQVSYGYAF. CDR3 nucleotides: TGTGCCAGCAGCCAGGTCTCATATGGCTACGCCTTC. The chain uses TRBV4-2 and TRBJ1-2; D is undetermined. CDR1 is LGHNA, CDR2 YNFKEQ, per germline. The CDR3 loop spans 12 amino acids.

The rearrangement links TRBV4-3 to TRBJ2-3; 7 nucleotides line up with TRBD2. After removal of 1 base from V and 0 bases from J, the junction contained 4 bases not matched to a gene. The CDR3 runs 16 residues. Germline CDR1 LGHNA, CDR2 YSLEER. CDR3 sequence (DNA): TGCGCCAGCAGCCAAGTGCCGGGACTAAGCACAGATACGCAGTATTTT. Residues: CASSQVPGLSTDTQYF.

This chain joins TRBV10-3 and TRBJ2-5; no firm D call. The CDR3 has 11 residues. CDR1 and CDR2 (germline): ENHRY, SYGVKD. Deletions cut 6 bases from V and 5 bases from J, with 7 bases between. CDR3 sequence: CAIRGEETQYF. Written as DNA, the CDR3 is TGTGCCATCAGAGGAGAGGAGACCCAGTACTTC.

This clone showed up just once. V gene TRBV18 combines with J gene TRBJ1-4; D gene uncertain. The CDR3 has 14 amino acids. V lost 0 bases and J 9 bases, leaving 11 bases between the germline ends. Germline CDR1 KGHSH, CDR2 LQKENI. DNA of the CDR3: TGTGCCAGCTCACCACCGAGGTCCGGGCAAAAACTGTTTTTT. This gives the protein CASSPPRSGQKLFF.

The chain employs TRBV5-1 and TRBJ2-3; TRBD2 matches at 7 bases. The V segment lost 7 bases and the J segment 3 bases; nucleotides outside the gene matches: 5. The CDR3 consists of 13 residues. CDR1 SGHRS and CDR2 YFSETQ come from the germline V gene. CDR3 nucleotide sequence: TGCGCCAGCGTCGCTAGCGGTACAGATACGCAGTATTTT. It is translated as CASVASGTDTQYF.

The chain couples TRBV6-5 to TRBJ2-5, with TRBD2 matching 10 bases. Trimming at V came to 6 bases and at J to 5 bases, leaving 9 bases not matched to a gene. The length of the CDR3 is 15 residues. The germline V gene encodes CDR1 MNHEY and CDR2 SVGAGI. The CDR3 loop reads CASRLQREGWETQYF. The DNA for the CDR3 is TGTGCCAGCAGACTCCAGCGGGAGGGTTGGGAGACCCAGTACTTC.

V is TRBV5-6 and J is TRBJ2-7; 11 nucleotides line up with TRBD2. The CDR3 consists of 14 residues. V shed 4 bases and J 4 bases; nucleotides not matched to a gene: 4. Germline CDR1 and CDR2: SGHDT and YYEEEE. The CDR3: CASSAGLAVYEQYF. The CDR3 bases are TGTGCCAGCAGCGCGGGACTAGCGGTTTACGAGCAGTACTTC. The full variable domain, with the rest looked up from reference TRBV5-6 and TRBJ2-7, is DAGVTQSPTHLIKTRGQQVTLRCSPKSGHDTVSWYQQALGQGPQFIFQYYEEEERQRGNFPDRFSGHQFPNYSSELNVNALLLGDSALYLCASSAGLAVYEQYFGPGTRLTVT.

V and J are TRBV28 and TRBJ1-3, with TRBD1 matching over 11 bases. Germline V gene lookup returns CDR1 MDHEN and CDR2 SYDVKM. CDR3 length equals 17 residues. V trimming: 8 bases; J trimming: 5 bases; junction bases outside the gene matches: 14. Here the CDR3 DNA reads TGTGCCAGCGGGAACTTTATGGACAGGGGGCTTAGAAACACCATATATTTT. Translated, it gives CASGNFMDRGLRNTIYF.

The J gene is TRBJ1-1, the V gene TRBV29-1; D gene uncertain. Trimming took 5 bases from V and 1 from J, leaving 14 bases between them. This CDR3 is 14 amino acids long. Germline assignment: CDR1 SQVTM and CDR2 ANQGSEA. CDR3 DNA sequence: TGCAGCGTTCTTGCGGCTGGGTCGAACACTGAAGCTTTCTTT. Translation: CSVLAAGSNTEAFF.

The CDR3 spells CASSLKGLEDQPQHF. The DNA of the CDR3 is TGTGCCAGCAGCTTGAAGGGGTTAGAGGATCAGCCCCAGCATTTT. The rearrangement links TRBV5-5 to TRBJ1-5; a possible D gene is TRBD1 (5 bases). The V end was cut by 1 base, the J end by 5 bases, with 13 bases between. The germline gives CDR1 SGHKS, CDR2 YYEKEE (reference sequence). The CDR3 length is 15 residues.

This sequence joins TRBV7-2 and TRBJ1-4; D remains ambiguous. The CDR3 has 15 amino acids. Germline V gives CDR1 SGHTA, CDR2 FQGNSA. Deletions cut 0 bases from V and 8 bases from J, with 13 bases between. The CDR3 region is CASSLAGSTGEKLFF. CDR3 coding DNA: TGTGCCAGCAGCTTAGCCGGATCTACTGGGGAAAAACTGTTTTTT. Together with reference TRBV7-2 and TRBJ1-4, the CDR3 gives the full variable domain: GAGVSQSPSNKVTEKGKDVELRCDPISGHTALYWYRQSLGQGLEFLIYFQGNSAPDKSGLPSDRFSAERTGGSVSTLTIQRTQQEDSAVYLCASSLAGSTGEKLFFGSGTQLSVL.

The V call is TRBV5-1, the J call TRBJ2-1, with D perhaps TRBD2 (6 bases). In germline, CDR1 is SGHRS, CDR2 YFSETQ. CDR3 length equals 16 residues. V was trimmed by 0 bases and J by 2 bases, leaving 12 bases between them. CDR3 DNA: TGCGCCAGCAGCTTGGGCCTAGCGAAAACCTACAATGAGCAGTTCTTC. This sequence encodes CASSLGLAKTYNEQFF.

The rearrangement links TRBV6-6 to TRBJ2-7, with 10 nucleotides matching TRBD1. V was clipped by 6 bases and J by 4 bases; unmatched bases: 6. Per the germline V gene, CDR1 is MNHNY and CDR2 is SVGAGI (reference sequence). This CDR3 is 14 amino acids long. The CDR3 bases are TGTGCCAGCAGCAGGGGACAGGGGACTTACGAGCAGTACTTC. This gives the protein CASSRGQGTYEQYF.

This chain connects TRBV7-9 to TRBJ2-3, with 11 bases fitting TRBD2. Per the germline V gene, CDR1 is SEHNR and CDR2 is FQNEAQ (reference sequence). This CDR3 contains 16 residues. Trimming at V came to 5 bases and at J to 2 bases, leaving 6 bases not matched to a gene. CDR3 region: CASSPSLAGDTDTQYF. The DNA for the CDR3 is TGTGCCAGCAGCCCCTCACTAGCGGGAGACACAGATACGCAGTATTTT.

The chain's CDR3 is CASKSGRANYGYTF. The CDR3 DNA is TGTGCCAGCAAATCAGGCCGAGCTAACTATGGCTACACCTTC. The V gene is TRBV6-1, the J gene TRBJ1-2; D is ambiguous. The germline V gene encodes CDR1 MNHNS and CDR2 SASEGT. Trimming took 7 bases from V and 0 from J, leaving 12 bases between them. The CDR3 contains 14 residues.

The chain joins TRBV27 to TRBJ2-7; D is unresolved. This CDR3 is built from 14 residues. From germline, CDR1 is MNHEY and CDR2 SMNVEV (reference sequence). V was clipped by 3 bases and J by 0 bases, with 9 bases between them. In DNA form, the CDR3 reads TGTGCCAGCAGTTTGGCACGGAACTCCTACGAGCAGTACTTC. Translated, it gives CASSLARNSYEQYF.

This chain's CDR3 is CASSPGHTGNTIYF. CDR3 sequence (DNA): TGTGCCAGCTCACCAGGGCATACTGGAAACACCATATATTTT. The chain links TRBV18 to TRBJ1-3, with D hard to call. The V end was cut by 2 bases, the J end by 2 bases, with 7 bases between. This CDR3 is 14 amino acids long. Per germline, CDR1 KGHSH and CDR2 LQKENI.

This clone occurred a few times. Additional DNA sequences in this sample encode the identical CDR3. The chain recombines TRBV4-1 with TRBJ2-7, with 8 positions matching TRBD2. This CDR3 has 16 amino acids. Germline lookup yields CDR1 MGHRA and CDR2 YSYEKL. V was pared by 1 base and J by 2 bases, with 7 bases of the junction left unmatched. In DNA form, the CDR3 reads TGCGCCAGCAGCCAAGTCGTCCTAGCGGGCCCCTACGAGCAGTACTTC. Translating it yields CASSQVVLAGPYEQYF.

The V gene is TRBV2, the J gene TRBJ1-4; the match to TRBD1 covers 8 bases. Germline CDR1 reads SNHLY; CDR2 reads FYNNEI. J gave up 4 bases and V 9 bases, and 19 bases lay outside the gene matches. The CDR3 has 18 residues. CDR3 residues: CASRRGGGRGHNNEKLFF. The CDR3 DNA sequence: TGTGCCAGTAGAAGGGGTGGTGGCAGGGGGCATAATAATGAAAAACTGTTTTTT.